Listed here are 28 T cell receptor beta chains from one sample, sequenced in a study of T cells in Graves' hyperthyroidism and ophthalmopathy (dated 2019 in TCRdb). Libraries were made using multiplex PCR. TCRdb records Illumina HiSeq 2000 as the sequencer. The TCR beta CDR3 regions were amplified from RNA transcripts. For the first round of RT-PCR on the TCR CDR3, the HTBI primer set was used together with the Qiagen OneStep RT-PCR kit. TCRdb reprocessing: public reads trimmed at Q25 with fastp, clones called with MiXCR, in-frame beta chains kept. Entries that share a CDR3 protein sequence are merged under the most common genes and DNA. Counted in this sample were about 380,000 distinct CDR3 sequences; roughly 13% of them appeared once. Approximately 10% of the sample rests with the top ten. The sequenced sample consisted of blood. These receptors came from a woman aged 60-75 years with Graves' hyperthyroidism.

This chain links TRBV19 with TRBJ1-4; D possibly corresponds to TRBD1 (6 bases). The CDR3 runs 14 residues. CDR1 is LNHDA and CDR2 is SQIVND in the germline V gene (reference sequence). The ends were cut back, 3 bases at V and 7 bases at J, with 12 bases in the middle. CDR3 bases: TGTGCCAGTAGTATTGGGGGCGGTGGTGAAAAACTGTTTTTT. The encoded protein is CASSIGGGGEKLFF.

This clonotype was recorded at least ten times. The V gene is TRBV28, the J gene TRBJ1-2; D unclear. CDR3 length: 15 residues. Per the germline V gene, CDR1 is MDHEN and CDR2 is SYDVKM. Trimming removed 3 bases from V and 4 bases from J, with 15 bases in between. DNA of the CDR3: TGTGCCAGCAGTTTGAGTGGAGGAGGGTCCTATGGCTACACCTTC. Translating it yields CASSLSGGGSYGYTF.

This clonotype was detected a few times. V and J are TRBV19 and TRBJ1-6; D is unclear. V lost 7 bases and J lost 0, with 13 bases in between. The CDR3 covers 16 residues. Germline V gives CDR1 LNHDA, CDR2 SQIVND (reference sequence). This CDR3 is CASTTLVHSYNSPLHF. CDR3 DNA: TGTGCCAGTACCACGCTCGTGCACTCCTATAATTCACCCCTCCACTTT.

CDR3 loop: CASRPTGLAGGGEQFF. CDR3 bases: TGCGCCAGCAGACCCACCGGACTAGCGGGAGGGGGTGAGCAGTTCTTC. V and J are TRBV10-1 and TRBJ2-1, with 15 positions matching TRBD2. V was clipped by 6 bases and J by 9 bases; unmatched bases: 9. The CDR3 length is 16 residues. The V gene's germline CDR1 is WNHNN and CDR2 SYGVQD (reference sequence).

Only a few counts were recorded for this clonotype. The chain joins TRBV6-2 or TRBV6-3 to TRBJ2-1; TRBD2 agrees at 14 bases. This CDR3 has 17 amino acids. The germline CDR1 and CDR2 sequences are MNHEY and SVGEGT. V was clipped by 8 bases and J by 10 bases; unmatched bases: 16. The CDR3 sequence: CASLNPGTSGGLVEQFF. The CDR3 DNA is TGTGCCAGCCTGAATCCGGGGACTAGCGGGGGTTTGGTGGAGCAGTTCTTC.

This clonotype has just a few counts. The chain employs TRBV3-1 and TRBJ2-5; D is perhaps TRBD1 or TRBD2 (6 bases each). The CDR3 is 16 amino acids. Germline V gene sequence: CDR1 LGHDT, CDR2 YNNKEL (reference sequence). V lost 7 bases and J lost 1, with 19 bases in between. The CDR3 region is CASTFLGGAAQETQYF. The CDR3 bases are TGTGCCAGCACCTTCCTCGGGGGCGCCGCCCAAGAGACCCAGTACTTC.

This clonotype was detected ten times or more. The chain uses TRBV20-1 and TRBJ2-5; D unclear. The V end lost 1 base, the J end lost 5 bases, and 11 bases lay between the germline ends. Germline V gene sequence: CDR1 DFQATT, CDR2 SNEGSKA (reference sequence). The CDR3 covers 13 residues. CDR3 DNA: TGCAGTGCTAGAGGCCTCGGTTTGGAGACCCAGTACTTC. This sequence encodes CSARGLGLETQYF.

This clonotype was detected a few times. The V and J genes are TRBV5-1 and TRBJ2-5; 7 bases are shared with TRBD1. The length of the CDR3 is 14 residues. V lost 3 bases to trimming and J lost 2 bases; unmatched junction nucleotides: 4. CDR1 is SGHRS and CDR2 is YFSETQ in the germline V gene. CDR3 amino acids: CASSSTGTQETQYF. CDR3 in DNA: TGCGCCAGCAGCTCGACAGGGACACAAGAGACCCAGTACTTC.

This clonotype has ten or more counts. The CDR3 protein is CASSFYGGGGGTEAFF. CDR3 bases: TGTGCCAGCAGTTTCTATGGAGGGGGTGGGGGGACTGAAGCTTTCTTT. The chain links TRBV28 to TRBJ1-1, with D possibly matching TRBD1 (6 bases). V lost 3 bases, J lost 5 bases, and 19 bases lay in between. CDR3 length: 16 residues. Germline loops: CDR1 MDHEN, CDR2 SYDVKM.

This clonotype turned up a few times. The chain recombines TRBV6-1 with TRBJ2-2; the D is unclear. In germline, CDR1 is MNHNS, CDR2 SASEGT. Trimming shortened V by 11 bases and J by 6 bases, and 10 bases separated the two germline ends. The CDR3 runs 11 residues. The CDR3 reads CAVWDAGELFF. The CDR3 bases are TGTGCCGTCTGGGATGCCGGGGAGCTGTTTTTT.

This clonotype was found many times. The CDR3 loop reads CASSLGGQHTDTQYF. The CDR3 bases are TGTGCCAGCAGTTTAGGGGGCCAACACACAGATACGCAGTATTTT. V gene TRBV27 combines with J gene TRBJ2-3; perhaps TRBD1 as D (6 bases). Germline CDR1 and CDR2: MNHEY and SMNVEV (reference sequence). The CDR3 runs to 15 residues. The ends were cut back, 2 bases at V and 2 bases at J, with 11 bases in the middle.

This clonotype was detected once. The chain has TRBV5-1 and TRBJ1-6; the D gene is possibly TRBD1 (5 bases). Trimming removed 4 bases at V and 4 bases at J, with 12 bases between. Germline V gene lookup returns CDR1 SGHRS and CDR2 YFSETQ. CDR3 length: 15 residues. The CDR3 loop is CASSHRTPYNSPLHF. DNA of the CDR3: TGCGCCAGCAGCCACAGGACTCCTTATAATTCACCCCTCCACTTT.

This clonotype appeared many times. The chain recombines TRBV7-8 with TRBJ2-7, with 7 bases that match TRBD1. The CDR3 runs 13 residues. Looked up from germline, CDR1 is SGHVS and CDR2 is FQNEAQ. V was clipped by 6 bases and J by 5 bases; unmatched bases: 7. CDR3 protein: CASRTTTGDEQYF. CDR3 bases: TGTGCCAGCAGGACAACCACAGGGGACGAGCAGTACTTC.

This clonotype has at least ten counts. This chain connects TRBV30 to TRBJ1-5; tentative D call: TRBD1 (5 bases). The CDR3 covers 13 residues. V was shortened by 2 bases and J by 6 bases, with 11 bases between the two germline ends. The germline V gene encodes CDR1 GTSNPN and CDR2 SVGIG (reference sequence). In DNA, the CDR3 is TGTGCCTGGAGTCTGAGGGGCCGTCAGCCCCAGCATTTT. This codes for CAWSLRGRQPQHF.

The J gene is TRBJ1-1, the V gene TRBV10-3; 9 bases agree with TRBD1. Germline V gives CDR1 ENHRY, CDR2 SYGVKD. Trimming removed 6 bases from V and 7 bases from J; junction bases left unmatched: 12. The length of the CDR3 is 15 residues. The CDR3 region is CAISRQEGTGNEAFF. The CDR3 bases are TGTGCCATCAGCCGCCAGGAGGGGACAGGGAATGAAGCTTTCTTT.

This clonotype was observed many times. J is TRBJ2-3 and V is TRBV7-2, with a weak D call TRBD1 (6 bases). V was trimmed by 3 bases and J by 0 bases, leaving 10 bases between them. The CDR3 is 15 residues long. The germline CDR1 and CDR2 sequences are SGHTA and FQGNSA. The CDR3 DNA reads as TGTGCCAGCAGCTTCCGACAGGCTAGCACAGATACGCAGTATTTT. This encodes CASSFRQASTDTQYF.

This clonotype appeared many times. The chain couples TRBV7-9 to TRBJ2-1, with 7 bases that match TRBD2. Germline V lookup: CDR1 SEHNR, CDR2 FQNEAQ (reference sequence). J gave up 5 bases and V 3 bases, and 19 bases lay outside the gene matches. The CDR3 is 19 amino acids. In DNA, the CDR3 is TGTGCCAGCAGCTTGAGTAGTGGTTTCGAGGGAGGGTTTGACAATGAGCAGTTCTTC. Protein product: CASSLSSGFEGGFDNEQFF.

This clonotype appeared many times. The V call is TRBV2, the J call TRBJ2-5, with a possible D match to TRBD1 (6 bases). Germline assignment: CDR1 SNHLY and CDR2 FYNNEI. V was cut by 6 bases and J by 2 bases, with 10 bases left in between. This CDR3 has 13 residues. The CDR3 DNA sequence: TGTGCCAGCAGAGTGGACAGACAAGAGACCCAGTACTTC. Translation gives CASRVDRQETQYF.

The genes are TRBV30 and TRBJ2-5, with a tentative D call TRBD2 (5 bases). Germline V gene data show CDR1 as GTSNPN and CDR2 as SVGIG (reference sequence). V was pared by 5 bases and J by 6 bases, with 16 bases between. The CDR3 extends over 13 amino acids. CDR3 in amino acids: CAWVMGAGKTQYF. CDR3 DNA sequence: TGTGCCTGGGTGATGGGAGCCGGGAAGACCCAGTACTTC.

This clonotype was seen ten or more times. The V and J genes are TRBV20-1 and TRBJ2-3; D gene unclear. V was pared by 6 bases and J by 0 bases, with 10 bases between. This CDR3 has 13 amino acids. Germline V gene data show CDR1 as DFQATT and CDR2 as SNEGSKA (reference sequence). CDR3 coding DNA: TGCAGTGCCGCGGAGCCCAGCACAGATACGCAGTATTTT. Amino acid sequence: CSAAEPSTDTQYF.

DNA for the CDR3: TGTGCCAGCAGCTTCCGGCTAGCGGGAGGAGAGACCCAGTACTTC. Its protein is CASSFRLAGGETQYF. V usage is TRBV5-4 and J usage is TRBJ2-5, with 11 nucleotides matching TRBD2. J gave up 4 bases and V 2 bases, and 4 bases lay outside the gene matches. The CDR3 is made up of 15 amino acids. Germline CDR1 and CDR2: SGHNT and YYREEE (reference sequence).

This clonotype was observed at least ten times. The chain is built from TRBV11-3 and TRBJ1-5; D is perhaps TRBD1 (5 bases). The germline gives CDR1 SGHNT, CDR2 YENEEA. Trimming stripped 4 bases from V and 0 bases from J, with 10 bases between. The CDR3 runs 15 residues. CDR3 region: CASSSGTGSNQPQHF. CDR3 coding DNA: TGTGCCAGCAGCTCCGGGACCGGTAGCAATCAGCCCCAGCATTTT.

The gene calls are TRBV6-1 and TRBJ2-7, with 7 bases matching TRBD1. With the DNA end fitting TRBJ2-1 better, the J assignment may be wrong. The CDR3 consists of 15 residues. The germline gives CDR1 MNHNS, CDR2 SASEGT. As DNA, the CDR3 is TGTGCCAGCAGTGAGGCTGGGACAGAGACCTACGAGCAGTTCTTC. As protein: CASSEAGTETYEQFF.

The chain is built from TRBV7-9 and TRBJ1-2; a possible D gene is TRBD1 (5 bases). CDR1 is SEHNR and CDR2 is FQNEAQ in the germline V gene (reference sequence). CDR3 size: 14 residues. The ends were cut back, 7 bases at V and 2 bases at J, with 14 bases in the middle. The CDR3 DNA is TGTGCCAGCACTTCTGCGGACAAGAACTATGGCTACACCTTC. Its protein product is CASTSADKNYGYTF.

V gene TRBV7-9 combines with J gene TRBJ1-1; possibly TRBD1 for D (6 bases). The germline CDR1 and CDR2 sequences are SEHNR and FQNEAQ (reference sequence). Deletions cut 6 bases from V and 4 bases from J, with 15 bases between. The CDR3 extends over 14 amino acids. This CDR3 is CASSYREMGTEAFF. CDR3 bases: TGTGCCAGCAGTTACAGGGAGATGGGCACTGAAGCTTTCTTT. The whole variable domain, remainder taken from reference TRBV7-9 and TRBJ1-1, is DTGVSQNPRHKITKRGQNVTFRCDPISEHNRLYWYRQTLGQGPEFLTYFQNEAQLEKSRLLSDRFSAERPKGSFSTLEIQRTEQGDSAMYLCASSYREMGTEAFFGQGTRLTVV.

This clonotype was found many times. The CDR3 coding sequence is TGCAGTGCGTACGGGGACAGGGGGATGGTGAACACTGAAGCTTTCTTT. It yields the protein CSAYGDRGMVNTEAFF. This chain connects TRBV20-1 to TRBJ1-1; 11 bases map to TRBD1. The CDR3 contains 16 residues. Germline loops: CDR1 DFQATT, CDR2 SNEGSKA (reference sequence). Trimming took 6 bases from V and 0 from J; bases not matched to a gene: 9.

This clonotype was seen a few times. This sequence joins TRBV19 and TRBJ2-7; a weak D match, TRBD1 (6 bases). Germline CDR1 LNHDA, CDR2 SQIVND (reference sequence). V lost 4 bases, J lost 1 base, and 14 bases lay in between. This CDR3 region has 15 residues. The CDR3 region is CASSNGLQGSYEQYF. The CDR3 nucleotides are TGTGCCAGTAGTAACGGGCTACAGGGATCCTACGAGCAGTACTTC.

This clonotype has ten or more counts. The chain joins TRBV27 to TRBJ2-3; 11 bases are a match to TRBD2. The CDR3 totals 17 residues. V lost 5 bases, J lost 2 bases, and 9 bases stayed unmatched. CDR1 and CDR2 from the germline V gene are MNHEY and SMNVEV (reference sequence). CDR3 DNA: TGTGCCAGCAGTACAGGGACTAGCGGAGGGAACACAGATACGCAGTATTTT. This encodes CASSTGTSGGNTDTQYF.